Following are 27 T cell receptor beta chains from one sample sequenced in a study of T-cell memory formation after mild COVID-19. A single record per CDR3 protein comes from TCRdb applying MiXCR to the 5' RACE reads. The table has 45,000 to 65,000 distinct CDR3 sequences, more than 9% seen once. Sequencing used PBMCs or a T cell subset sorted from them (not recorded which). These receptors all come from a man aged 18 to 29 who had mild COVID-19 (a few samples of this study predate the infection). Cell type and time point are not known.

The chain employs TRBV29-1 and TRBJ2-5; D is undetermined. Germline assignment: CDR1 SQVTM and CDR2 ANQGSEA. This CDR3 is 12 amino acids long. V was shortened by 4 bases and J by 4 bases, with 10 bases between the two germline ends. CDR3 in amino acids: CSVAERAETQYF. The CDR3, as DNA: TGCAGCGTTGCTGAGCGAGCAGAGACCCAGTACTTC.

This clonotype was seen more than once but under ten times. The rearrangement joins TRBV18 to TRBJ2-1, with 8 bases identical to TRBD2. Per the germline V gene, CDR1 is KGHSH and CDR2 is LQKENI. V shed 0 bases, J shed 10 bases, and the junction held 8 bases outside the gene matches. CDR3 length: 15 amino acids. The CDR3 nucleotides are TGTGCCAGCTCACCACCAACGGGGGGGCTAGGCGAGCAGTTCTTC. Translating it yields CASSPPTGGLGEQFF.

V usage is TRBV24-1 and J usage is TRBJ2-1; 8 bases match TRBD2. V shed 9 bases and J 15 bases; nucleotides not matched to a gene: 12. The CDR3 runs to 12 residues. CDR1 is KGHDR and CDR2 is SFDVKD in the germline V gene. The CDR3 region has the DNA TGTGCCACCGGGACTAGAGGGGGGGGTCGGTTCTTC. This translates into CATGTRGGGRFF.

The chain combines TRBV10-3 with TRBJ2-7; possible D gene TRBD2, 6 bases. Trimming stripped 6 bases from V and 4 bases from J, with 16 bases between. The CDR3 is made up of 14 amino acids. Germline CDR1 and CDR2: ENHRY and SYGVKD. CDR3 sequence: CAIRASGSKYEQYF. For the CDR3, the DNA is TGTGCCATCAGGGCCAGCGGGTCAAAGTACGAGCAGTACTTC.

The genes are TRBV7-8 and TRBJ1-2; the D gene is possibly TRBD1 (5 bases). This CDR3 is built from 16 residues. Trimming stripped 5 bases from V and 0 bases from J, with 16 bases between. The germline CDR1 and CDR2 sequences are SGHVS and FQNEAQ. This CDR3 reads CASSLGQAWANYGYTF. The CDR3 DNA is TGTGCCAGCAGCCTCGGACAAGCCTGGGCTAACTATGGCTACACCTTC. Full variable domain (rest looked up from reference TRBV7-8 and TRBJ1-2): GAGVSQSPRYKVAKRGQDVALRCDPISGHVSLFWYQQALGQGPEFLTYFQNEAQLDKSGLPSDRFFAERPEGSVSTLKIQRTQQEDSAVYLCASSLGQAWANYGYTFGSGTRLTVV.

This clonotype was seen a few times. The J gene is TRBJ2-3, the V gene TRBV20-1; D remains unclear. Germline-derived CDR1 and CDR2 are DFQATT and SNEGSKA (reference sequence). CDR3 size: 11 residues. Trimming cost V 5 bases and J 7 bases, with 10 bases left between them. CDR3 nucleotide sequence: TGCAGTGCTCCCCCCGCGTATACGCAGTATTTT. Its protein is CSAPPAYTQYF.

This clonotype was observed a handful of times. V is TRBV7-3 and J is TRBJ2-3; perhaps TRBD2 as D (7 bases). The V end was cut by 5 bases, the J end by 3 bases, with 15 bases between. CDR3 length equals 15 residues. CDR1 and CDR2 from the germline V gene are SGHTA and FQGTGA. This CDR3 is CASSLGGVNTDTQYF. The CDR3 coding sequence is TGTGCCAGCAGCCTAGGGGGGGTTAATACAGATACGCAGTATTTT.

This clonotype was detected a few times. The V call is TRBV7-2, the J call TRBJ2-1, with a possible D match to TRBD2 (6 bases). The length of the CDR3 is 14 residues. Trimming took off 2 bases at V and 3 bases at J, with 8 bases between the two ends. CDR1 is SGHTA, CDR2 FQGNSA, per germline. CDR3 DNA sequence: TGTGCCAGCAGCTTACGCGGGGTCTACAATGAGCAGTTCTTC. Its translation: CASSLRGVYNEQFF.

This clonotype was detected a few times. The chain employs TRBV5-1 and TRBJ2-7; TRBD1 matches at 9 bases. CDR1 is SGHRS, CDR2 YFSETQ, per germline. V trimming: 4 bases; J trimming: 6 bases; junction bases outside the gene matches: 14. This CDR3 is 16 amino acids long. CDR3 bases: TGCGCCAGCAGCGCTACCTCCGGGACAGGGACGGGCGAGCAGTACTTC. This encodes CASSATSGTGTGEQYF. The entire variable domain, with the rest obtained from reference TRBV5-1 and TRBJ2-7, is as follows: KAGVTQTPRYLIKTRGQQVTLSCSPISGHRSVSWYQQTPGQGLQFLFEYFSETQRNKGNFPGRFSGRQFSNSRSEMNVSTLELGDSALYLCASSATSGTGTGEQYFGPGTRLTVT.

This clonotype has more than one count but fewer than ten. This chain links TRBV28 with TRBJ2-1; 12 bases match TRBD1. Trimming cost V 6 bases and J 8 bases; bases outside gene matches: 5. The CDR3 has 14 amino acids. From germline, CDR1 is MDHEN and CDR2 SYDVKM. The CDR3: CASSPGQGAYEQFF. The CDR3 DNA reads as TGTGCCAGCAGCCCGGGACAGGGGGCCTATGAGCAGTTCTTC.

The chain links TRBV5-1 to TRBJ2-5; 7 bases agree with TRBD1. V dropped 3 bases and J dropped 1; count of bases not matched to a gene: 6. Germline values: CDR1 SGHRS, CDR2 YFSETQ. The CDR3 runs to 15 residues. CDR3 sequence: CASSSATGIQETQYF. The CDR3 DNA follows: TGCGCCAGCAGCTCCGCGACAGGGATCCAAGAGACCCAGTACTTC. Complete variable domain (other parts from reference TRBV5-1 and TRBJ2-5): KAGVTQTPRYLIKTRGQQVTLSCSPISGHRSVSWYQQTPGQGLQFLFEYFSETQRNKGNFPGRFSGRQFSNSRSEMNVSTLELGDSALYLCASSSATGIQETQYFGPGTRLLVL.

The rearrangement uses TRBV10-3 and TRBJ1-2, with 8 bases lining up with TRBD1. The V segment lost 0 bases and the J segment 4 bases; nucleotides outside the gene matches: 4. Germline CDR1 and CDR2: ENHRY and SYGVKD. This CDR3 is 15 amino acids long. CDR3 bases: TGTGCCATCAGTGAGTCGTCAGGGGGCATCTATGGCTACACCTTC. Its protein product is CAISESSGGIYGYTF.

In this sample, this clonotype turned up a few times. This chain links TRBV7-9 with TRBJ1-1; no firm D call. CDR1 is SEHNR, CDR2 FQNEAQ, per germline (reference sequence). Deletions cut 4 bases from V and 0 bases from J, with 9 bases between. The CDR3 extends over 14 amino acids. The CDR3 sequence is CASSSRYLNTEAFF. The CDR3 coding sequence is TGTGCCAGCAGCTCCCGATATTTGAACACTGAAGCTTTCTTT.

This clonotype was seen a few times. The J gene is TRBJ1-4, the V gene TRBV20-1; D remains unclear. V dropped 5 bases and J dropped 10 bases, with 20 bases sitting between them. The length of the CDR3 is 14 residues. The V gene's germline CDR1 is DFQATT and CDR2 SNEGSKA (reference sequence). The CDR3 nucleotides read TGCAGTGCTGCCCGGACGGAGGGATCGGGAAAACTGTTTTTT. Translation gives CSAARTEGSGKLFF.

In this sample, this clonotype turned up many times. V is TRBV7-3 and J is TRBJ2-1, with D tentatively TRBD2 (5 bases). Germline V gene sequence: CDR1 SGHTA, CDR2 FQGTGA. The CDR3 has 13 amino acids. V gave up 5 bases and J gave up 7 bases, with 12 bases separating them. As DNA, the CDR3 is TGTGCCAGCAGCCTCACTCGGGGAAATGAGCAGTTCTTC. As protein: CASSLTRGNEQFF.

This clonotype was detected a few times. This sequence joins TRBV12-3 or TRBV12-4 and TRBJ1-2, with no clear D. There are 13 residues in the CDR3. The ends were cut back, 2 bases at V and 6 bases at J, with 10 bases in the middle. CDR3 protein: CASSLRGWDGYTF. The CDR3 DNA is TGTGCCAGCAGTTTAAGAGGGTGGGATGGCTACACCTTC.

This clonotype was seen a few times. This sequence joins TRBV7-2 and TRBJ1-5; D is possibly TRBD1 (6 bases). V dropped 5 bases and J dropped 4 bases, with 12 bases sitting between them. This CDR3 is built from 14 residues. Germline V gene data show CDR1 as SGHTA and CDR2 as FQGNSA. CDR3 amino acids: CASSAGGGNQPQHF. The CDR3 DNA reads TGTGCCAGCAGCGCTGGAGGGGGGAATCAGCCCCAGCATTTT. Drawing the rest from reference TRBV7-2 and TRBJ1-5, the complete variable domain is GAGVSQSPSNKVTEKGKDVELRCDPISGHTALYWYRQSLGQGLEFLIYFQGNSAPDKSGLPSDRFSAERTGGSVSTLTIQRTQQEDSAVYLCASSAGGGNQPQHFGDGTRLSIL.

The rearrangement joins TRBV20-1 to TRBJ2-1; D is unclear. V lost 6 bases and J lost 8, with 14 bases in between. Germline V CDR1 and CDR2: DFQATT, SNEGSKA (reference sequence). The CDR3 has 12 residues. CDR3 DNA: TGCAGTGCCAGTCGACGGGTTGATGAGCAGTTCTTC. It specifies CSASRRVDEQFF.

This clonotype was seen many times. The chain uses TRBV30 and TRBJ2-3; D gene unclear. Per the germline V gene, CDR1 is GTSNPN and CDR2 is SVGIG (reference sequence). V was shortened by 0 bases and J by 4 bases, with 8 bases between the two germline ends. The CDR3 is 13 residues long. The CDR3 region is CAWSVRSADTQYF. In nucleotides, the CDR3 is TGTGCCTGGAGTGTACGGTCGGCAGATACGCAGTATTTT.

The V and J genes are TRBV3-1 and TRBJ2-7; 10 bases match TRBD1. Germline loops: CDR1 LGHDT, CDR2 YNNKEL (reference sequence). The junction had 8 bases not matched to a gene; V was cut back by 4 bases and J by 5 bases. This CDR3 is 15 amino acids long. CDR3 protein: CASSPRLTGGDEQYF. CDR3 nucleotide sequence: TGTGCCAGCAGCCCCCGTTTGACAGGGGGCGACGAGCAGTACTTC.

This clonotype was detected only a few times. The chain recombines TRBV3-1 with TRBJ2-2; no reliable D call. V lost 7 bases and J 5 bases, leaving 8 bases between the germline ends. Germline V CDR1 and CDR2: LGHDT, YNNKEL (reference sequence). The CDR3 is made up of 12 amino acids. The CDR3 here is CASNSGTGELFF. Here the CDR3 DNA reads TGTGCCAGCAATTCGGGTACCGGGGAGCTGTTTTTT.

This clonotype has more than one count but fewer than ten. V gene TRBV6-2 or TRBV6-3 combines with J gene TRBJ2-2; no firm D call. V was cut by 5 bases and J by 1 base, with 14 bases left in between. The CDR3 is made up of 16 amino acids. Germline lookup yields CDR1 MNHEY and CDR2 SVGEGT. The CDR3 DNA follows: TGTGCCAGCAGTGGCCTGTCACCGTTGAACACCGGGGAGCTGTTTTTT. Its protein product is CASSGLSPLNTGELFF.

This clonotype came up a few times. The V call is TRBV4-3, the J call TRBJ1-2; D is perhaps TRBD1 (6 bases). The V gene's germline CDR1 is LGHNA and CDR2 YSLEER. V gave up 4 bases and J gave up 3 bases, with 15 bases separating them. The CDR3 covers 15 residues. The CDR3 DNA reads TGCGCCAGCAGCCGAGAAAGACAGGCTCACTATGGCTACACCTTC. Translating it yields CASSRERQAHYGYTF.

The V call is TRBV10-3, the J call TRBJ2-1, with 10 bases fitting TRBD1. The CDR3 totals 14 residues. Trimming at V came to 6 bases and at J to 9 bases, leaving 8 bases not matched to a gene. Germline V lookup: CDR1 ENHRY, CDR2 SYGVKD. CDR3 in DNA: TGTGCCATCAGGGACGGGACAGGGGCGCCTGAGCAGTTCTTC. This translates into CAIRDGTGAPEQFF.

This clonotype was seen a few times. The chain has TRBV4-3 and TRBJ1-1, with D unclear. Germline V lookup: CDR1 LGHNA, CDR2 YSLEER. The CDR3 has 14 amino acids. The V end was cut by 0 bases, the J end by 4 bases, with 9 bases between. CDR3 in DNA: TGCGCCAGCAGCCAAGATAAGGTTTTCACTGAAGCTTTCTTT. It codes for CASSQDKVFTEAFF.

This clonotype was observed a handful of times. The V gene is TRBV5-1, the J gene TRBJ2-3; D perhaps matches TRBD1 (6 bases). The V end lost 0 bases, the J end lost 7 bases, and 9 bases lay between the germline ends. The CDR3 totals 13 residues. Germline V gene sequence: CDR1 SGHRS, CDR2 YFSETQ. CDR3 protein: CASSLDRANTQYF. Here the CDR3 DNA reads TGCGCCAGCAGCTTGGACAGGGCTAATACGCAGTATTTT.

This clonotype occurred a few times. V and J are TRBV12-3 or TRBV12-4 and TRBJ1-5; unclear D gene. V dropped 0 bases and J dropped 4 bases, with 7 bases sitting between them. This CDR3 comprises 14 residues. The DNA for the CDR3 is TGTGCCAGCAGTTTAGCGGGAGGAAATCAGCCCCAGCATTTT. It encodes CASSLAGGNQPQHF.